The 6 T cell receptor beta chains presented below share a single source sample, sequenced in a study of T cell responses to AZD1222 COVID-19 vaccine (dated by TCRdb to about 2021). Receptors were amplified or captured by the immunoSEQ multiplex PCR assay. TCRdb re-hosts the immuneACCESS table, in-frame sequences only. Its copies lack some clones; in the studies checked, an unresolved V gene accounts for under half of them, and the cause for the rest is not known. The sample profile shows 150,000 or so clones; 82% of them were found once. About 3.8% of the sample belongs to the ten largest clones. Per the publication, the time point label means: baseline before first vaccination. The meaning of the sample's treatment or condition label: meningococcal conjugate vaccine given as trial control. Sequenced here: peripheral blood, sampled on day 0 of MenACWY control vaccination. The receptor source for this set is an adult in good health.

The chain uses TRBV14 and TRBJ2-3; D possibly matches TRBD1 or TRBD2 (5 bases each). Germline V gene data show CDR1 as SGHDN and CDR2 as FVKESK. The CDR3 is 14 amino acids. Trimming cost V 1 base and J 7 bases, with 12 bases left between them. In DNA, the CDR3 is TGTGCCAGCAGCCAAGGGGGACCCTTGAATACGCAGTATTTT. Translated: CASSQGGPLNTQYF.

The CDR3 is CASSSRGSSPLHF. The CDR3 DNA reads TGTGCCAGCAGCTCCAGAGGTTCCTCACCCCTCCACTTT. This chain uses TRBV12-3 or TRBV12-4 with TRBJ1-6; no firm D call. Trimming cost V 6 bases and J 10 bases, with 13 bases left between them. The length of the CDR3 is 13 residues.

The genes are TRBV28 and TRBJ1-5; D not certain. The length of the CDR3 is 12 residues. The V end lost 6 bases, the J end lost 8 bases, and 11 bases lay between the germline ends. Germline V gene lookup returns CDR1 MDHEN and CDR2 SYDVKM. DNA of the CDR3: TGTGCCAGCAGCCCGAACGGGGAGCCCCAGCATTTT. This translates into CASSPNGEPQHF.

This rearrangement joins TRBV30 to TRBJ1-2; no clear D gene. Between the trimmed V and J ends, which lost 8 bases and 8 bases, there was a span of 21 bases. This CDR3 region has 13 residues. Per germline, CDR1 GTSNPN and CDR2 SVGIG (reference sequence). In nucleotides, the CDR3 is TGTGCCCGCATCCGGGAGGGTGCGAGCGGCTACACCTTC. Its protein is CARIREGASGYTF.

This chain connects TRBV4-2 to TRBJ1-1, with D perhaps matching TRBD1 (5 bases). The V gene's germline CDR1 is LGHNA and CDR2 YNFKEQ. The CDR3 spans 13 residues. Trimming pared 0 bases from V and 10 bases from J, leaving 12 bases between. CDR3 in amino acids: CASSQDLAGRAFF. The DNA of the CDR3 is TGTGCCAGCAGCCAAGATCTTGCGGGGCGAGCTTTCTTT.

This clone was recorded once. CDR3 in DNA: TGTGCCAGCAGCCGAGTGCCGACAGGGGACTCAACCTACGAGCAGTACTTC. Amino acids: CASSRVPTGDSTYEQYF. This chain links TRBV3-1 (or the pseudogene TRBV3-2) with TRBJ2-7; 8 bases line up with TRBD1. The trim removed 4 bases at V and 2 bases at J, leaving 13 bases unmatched. Germline CDR1 LGHDT, CDR2 YNNKEL (reference sequence). This CDR3 region has 17 residues.